The 25 T cell receptor beta chains reported below all come from one sample, sequenced in a study of shared clonotypes between healthy human individuals (dated by TCRdb to the early 2020s). The library was generated by the immunoSEQ multiplex PCR assay. TCRdb retrieved this table from immuneACCESS and kept in-frame rearrangements only. Not all clones are present; in checked studies, unresolved V genes account for under half, and no reason is known for the remainder. Counted in this sample were a few million clones; approximately 94% of them appeared once. The ten most abundant clones make up roughly 0.13% of the sample. Sequenced material: naive CD4+ T cells sorted from blood. Explained via the paper, the cell subset or site label denotes: CD45RA+ positively selected. Receptors were obtained from a man between 18 and 29 years old in good health.

The chain links TRBV7-9 to TRBJ1-1; D not resolved. Germline V gives CDR1 SEHNR, CDR2 FQNEAQ (reference sequence). The CDR3 has 14 residues. Trimming left V 2 bases short and J 0 bases short, with 7 bases between. The CDR3: CASSLQAMNTEAFF. As DNA, the CDR3 is TGTGCCAGCAGCTTACAGGCCATGAACACTGAAGCTTTCTTT.

The chain is built from TRBV9 and TRBJ2-3, with no clear D. V lost 4 bases and J 0 bases, leaving 12 bases between the germline ends. This CDR3 is 15 amino acids long. CDR1 is SGDLS, CDR2 YYNGEE, per germline. CDR3 loop: CASSSQAASTDTQYF. The CDR3 DNA sequence: TGTGCCAGCAGCTCCCAGGCAGCGAGCACAGATACGCAGTATTTT.

In nucleotides, the CDR3 is TGTGCCAGCAGTCTCGAGGGGACAGGAAATCACTACGAGCAGTACTTC. Translation gives CASSLEGTGNHYEQYF. J is TRBJ2-7 and V is TRBV6-4; 8 positions agree with TRBD1. The CDR3 is 16 amino acids. Germline V gene data show CDR1 as MRHNA and CDR2 as SNTAGT. V shed 5 bases, J shed 3 bases, and the junction held 12 bases outside the gene matches.

This clone came up a few times. The chain couples TRBV30 to TRBJ1-5; the D gene is possibly TRBD1 (5 bases). Germline V gene sequence: CDR1 GTSNPN, CDR2 SVGIG (reference sequence). The CDR3 runs 16 residues. The V and J ends lost 0 bases and 2 bases respectively, with 14 bases between them. The CDR3 protein is CAWSVFGGTGNQPQHF. The CDR3 bases are TGTGCCTGGAGTGTATTTGGGGGGACGGGCAATCAGCCCCAGCATTTT. The full variable domain, its missing parts supplied by reference TRBV30 and TRBJ1-5, is SQTIHQWPATLVQPVGSPLSLECTVEGTSNPNLYWYRQAAGRGLQLLFYSVGIGQISSEVPQNLSASRPQDRQFILSSKKLLLSDSGFYLCAWSVFGGTGNQPQHFGDGTRLSIL.

The rearrangement uses TRBV10-3 and TRBJ2-3; no firm D call. CDR3 size: 14 residues. Germline loops: CDR1 ENHRY, CDR2 SYGVKD. With 11 bases removed from V and 0 bases from J, the gap between germline ends came to 15 bases. The CDR3 nucleotides are TGTGCCTCTTGCGAGGATTTGAGCACAGATACGCAGTATTTT. As protein: CASCEDLSTDTQYF.

V and J are TRBV7-6 and TRBJ2-7, with 8 bases aligning to TRBD1. V lost 5 bases to trimming and J lost 4 bases; unmatched junction nucleotides: 10. Germline CDR1 reads SGHVS; CDR2 reads FNYEAQ. The CDR3 sequence is 15 residues long. In DNA, the CDR3 is TGTGCCAGCAGCCGCCAGGGGGCCCCGGTTTACGAGCAGTACTTC. This codes for CASSRQGAPVYEQYF.

This rearrangement joins TRBV6-5 to TRBJ2-1, with D possibly TRBD2 on 6 matching bases. The germline V and J ends were trimmed by 8 bases and 8 bases, with 19 bases remaining between them. Germline-derived CDR1 and CDR2 are MNHEY and SVGAGI. The CDR3 extends over 14 amino acids. Here the CDR3 DNA reads TGTGCCAGCCAAGAGGCGGGGAAAGGCTATGAGCAGTTCTTC. Encoded protein: CASQEAGKGYEQFF.

The chain links TRBV5-1 to TRBJ1-2; 9 bases are shared with TRBD1. Germline V gene lookup returns CDR1 SGHRS and CDR2 YFSETQ. The CDR3 extends over 14 amino acids. Trimming at V came to 4 bases and at J to 8 bases, leaving 9 bases not matched to a gene. CDR3: CASSGGQGVKGYTF. CDR3 DNA sequence: TGCGCCAGCAGCGGGGGACAGGGAGTGAAGGGCTACACCTTC.

The V call is TRBV9, the J call TRBJ2-3, with 7 bases aligning to TRBD2. The CDR3 runs to 16 residues. CDR1 SGDLS and CDR2 YYNGEE come from the germline V gene. The trim removed 1 base at V and 4 bases at J, leaving 9 bases unmatched. In DNA, the CDR3 is TGTGCCAGCAGCGTACCGGGGGTGGCGGGAGCAGATACGCAGTATTTT. This sequence encodes CASSVPGVAGADTQYF.

V usage is TRBV7-2 and J usage is TRBJ1-3, with TRBD1 matching over 10 bases. The germline gives CDR1 SGHTA, CDR2 FQGNSA. V shed 5 bases, J shed 3 bases, and the junction held 7 bases outside the gene matches. This CDR3 has 16 residues. CDR3 in DNA: TGTGCCAGCAGCCCCTTTGGACAGGGGGTTGGAAACACCATATATTTT. It encodes CASSPFGQGVGNTIYF.

The rearrangement links TRBV6-5 to TRBJ2-7, with 7 positions matching TRBD1. The J segment lost 7 bases and the V segment lost 4 bases, leaving 10 bases of the junction unmatched. CDR3 length: 14 residues. Germline CDR1 reads MNHEY; CDR2 reads SVGAGI. In DNA, the CDR3 is TGTGCCAGCAGTTCAGGGACAGCCCAGAGGGAGCAGTACTTC. It codes for CASSSGTAQREQYF.

The chain uses TRBV6-5 and TRBJ1-2, with 10 bases fitting TRBD1. Germline CDR1 is MNHEY and CDR2 is SVGAGI. The CDR3 has 15 amino acids. V dropped 6 bases and J dropped 2; count of bases not matched to a gene: 6. The CDR3: CASRATGGANYGYTF. The DNA for the CDR3 is TGTGCCAGCAGGGCGACAGGGGGCGCAAACTATGGCTACACCTTC.

The chain employs TRBV4-1 and TRBJ2-1; D is unclear. From germline, CDR1 is MGHRA and CDR2 YSYEKL. The CDR3 spans 15 residues. The V end was cut by 0 bases, the J end by 2 bases, with 8 bases between. CDR3 protein: CASSQDQAAYNEQFF. The CDR3 DNA reads as TGCGCCAGCAGCCAAGATCAGGCGGCCTACAATGAGCAGTTCTTC.

This clone was found once. The same CDR3 can be traced to other DNA sequences in this sample. V gene TRBV6-5 combines with J gene TRBJ1-2; 8 bases align to TRBD1. The CDR3 contains 13 residues. Trimming removed 6 bases from V and 3 bases from J; junction bases left unmatched: 3. Germline V CDR1 and CDR2: MNHEY, SVGAGI. The CDR3 here is CASRPTGDYGYTF. The CDR3 DNA sequence: TGTGCCAGCAGACCGACAGGGGACTATGGCTACACCTTC.

This chain joins TRBV15 and TRBJ1-2, with 12 bases lining up with TRBD1. Losses at the gene ends were 5 bases for V and 7 bases for J; bases not matched to a gene: 8. The length of the CDR3 is 15 residues. Germline CDR1 reads LNHNV; CDR2 reads YYDKDF (reference sequence). CDR3 sequence (DNA): TGTGCCACCAGCGACCGGGACAGGGGGCGAGGTGGCTACACCTTC. This codes for CATSDRDRGRGGYTF.

The CDR3 bases are TGTGCCAGCTCACAGGGGGCTAAATACGAGCAGTACTTC. It codes for CASSQGAKYEQYF. The chain links TRBV18 to TRBJ2-7; the match to TRBD1 covers 7 bases. The CDR3 is 13 amino acids. V was clipped by 4 bases and J by 4 bases; unmatched bases: 4. The germline CDR1 and CDR2 sequences are KGHSH and LQKENI.

This chain joins TRBV4-2 and TRBJ2-7, with D uncertain. The germline CDR1 and CDR2 sequences are LGHNA and YNFKEQ. V was clipped by 0 bases and J by 2 bases, with 14 bases between them. The CDR3 is 16 amino acids. This chain's CDR3 is CASSQDLASGPYEQYF. CDR3 DNA: TGTGCCAGCAGCCAAGATCTGGCCAGTGGCCCCTACGAGCAGTACTTC.

Comments on this clone: Different DNA sequences within this sample yield the same CDR3. The chain couples TRBV11-3 to TRBJ2-3; D ambiguous. This CDR3 is built from 12 residues. Deletions cut 5 bases from V and 2 bases from J, with 5 bases between. CDR1 SGHNT and CDR2 YENEEA come from the germline V gene. The CDR3 protein is CASSLNTDTQYF. The CDR3 DNA follows: TGTGCCAGCAGCCTCAACACAGATACGCAGTATTTT.

The rearrangement links TRBV15 to TRBJ1-5; 10 nucleotides match TRBD1. The V segment lost 2 bases and the J segment 5 bases; nucleotides outside the gene matches: 12. CDR3 size: 18 residues. CDR1 is LNHNV, CDR2 YYDKDF, per germline (reference sequence). DNA of the CDR3: TGTGCCACCAGCAGATCCCGGGACAGGGGCGCGTTAGATCAGCCCCAGCATTTT. It yields the protein CATSRSRDRGALDQPQHF.

This sequence joins TRBV9 and TRBJ2-1; 14 bases are a match to TRBD2. V lost 4 bases, J lost 9 bases, and 9 bases stayed unmatched. Per germline, CDR1 SGDLS and CDR2 YYNGEE. The CDR3 length is 16 residues. The CDR3 DNA is TGTGCCAGCAGCCCCGCGGGACTAGCGGGAGCAAGTGAGCAGTTCTTC. Its translation: CASSPAGLAGASEQFF.

Concerning this clone: Other DNA sequences within the sample encode an identical CDR3. V usage is TRBV19 and J usage is TRBJ1-2; D perhaps matches TRBD1 (6 bases). Trimming took 5 bases from V and 8 from J, leaving 9 bases between them. Germline-derived CDR1 and CDR2 are LNHDA and SQIVND (reference sequence). The CDR3 length is 11 residues. CDR3 DNA: TGTGCCAGTAGTCAGGGGAGCGGCTACACCTTC. Its translation: CASSQGSGYTF.

The V gene is TRBV9, the J gene TRBJ2-5; D is perhaps TRBD1 (6 bases). The CDR3 runs to 16 residues. The V end lost 0 bases, the J end lost 1 base, and 13 bases lay between the germline ends. Germline assignment: CDR1 SGDLS and CDR2 YYNGEE. CDR3 in amino acids: CASSVASGQTQETQYF. The DNA of the CDR3 is TGTGCCAGCAGCGTAGCATCAGGACAGACCCAAGAGACCCAGTACTTC. The variable domain in full, completed from reference TRBV9 and TRBJ2-5, reads DSGVTQTPKHLITATGQRVTLRCSPRSGDLSVYWYQQSLDQGLQFLIQYYNGEERAKGNILERFSAQQFPDLHSELNLSSLELGDSALYFCASSVASGQTQETQYFGPGTRLLVL.

The V call is TRBV7-2, the J call TRBJ2-7, with TRBD2 matching 9 bases. Germline CDR1 and CDR2: SGHTA and FQGNSA. The ends lost 6 bases at V and 3 bases at J; junction bases unmatched: 12. This CDR3 is built from 16 residues. The CDR3 DNA reads TGTGCCAGCAGGCAGGCCCCTAGCGGGAACTTCTACGAGCAGTACTTC. The encoded protein is CASRQAPSGNFYEQYF.

The chain is built from TRBV4-3 and TRBJ2-4; the D is unclear. V shed 3 bases and J shed 3 bases, with 18 bases lying between them. The germline V gene encodes CDR1 LGHNA and CDR2 YSLEER. The CDR3 sequence is 17 residues long. This CDR3 is CASSHAALGPDKNIQYF. As DNA, the CDR3 is TGCGCCAGCAGCCACGCCGCCCTAGGTCCGGACAAAAACATTCAGTACTTC.

This chain joins TRBV9 and TRBJ2-1, with D possibly matching TRBD1 (6 bases). The V end lost 2 bases, the J end lost 2 bases, and 11 bases lay between the germline ends. The CDR3 loop spans 15 amino acids. Germline V gene data show CDR1 as SGDLS and CDR2 as YYNGEE. DNA for the CDR3: TGTGCCAGCAGCGTGACCCAGGGGACCTACAATGAGCAGTTCTTC. Encoded protein: CASSVTQGTYNEQFF.